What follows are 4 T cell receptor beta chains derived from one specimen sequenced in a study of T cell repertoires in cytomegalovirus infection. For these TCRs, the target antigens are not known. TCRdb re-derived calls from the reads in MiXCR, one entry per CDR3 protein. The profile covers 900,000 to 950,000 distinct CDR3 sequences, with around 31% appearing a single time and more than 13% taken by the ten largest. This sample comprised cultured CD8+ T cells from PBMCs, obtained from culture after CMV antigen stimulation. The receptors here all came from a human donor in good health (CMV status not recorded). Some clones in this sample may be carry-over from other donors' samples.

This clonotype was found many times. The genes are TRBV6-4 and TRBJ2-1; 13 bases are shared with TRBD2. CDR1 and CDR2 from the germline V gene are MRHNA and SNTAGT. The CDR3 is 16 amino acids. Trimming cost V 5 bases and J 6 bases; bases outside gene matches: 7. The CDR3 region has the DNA TGTGCCAGCAGTAGATCAACTAGCGGGGGGGCCAATGAGCAGTTCTTC. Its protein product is CASSRSTSGGANEQFF.

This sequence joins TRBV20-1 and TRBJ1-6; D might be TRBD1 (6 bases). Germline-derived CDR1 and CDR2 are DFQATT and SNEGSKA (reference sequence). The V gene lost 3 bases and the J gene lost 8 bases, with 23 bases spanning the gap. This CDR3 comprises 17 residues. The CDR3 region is CSARGAEYREDDSPLHF. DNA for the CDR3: TGCAGTGCTAGGGGTGCCGAATACAGGGAGGATGATTCACCCCTCCACTTT.

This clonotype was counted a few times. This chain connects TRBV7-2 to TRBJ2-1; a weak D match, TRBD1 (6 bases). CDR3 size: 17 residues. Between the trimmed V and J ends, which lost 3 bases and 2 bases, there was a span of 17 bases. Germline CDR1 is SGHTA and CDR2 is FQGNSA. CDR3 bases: TGTGCCAGCAGCTTTCGTGGGGGCAACGTCGCCTACAATGAGCAGTTCTTC. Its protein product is CASSFRGGNVAYNEQFF.

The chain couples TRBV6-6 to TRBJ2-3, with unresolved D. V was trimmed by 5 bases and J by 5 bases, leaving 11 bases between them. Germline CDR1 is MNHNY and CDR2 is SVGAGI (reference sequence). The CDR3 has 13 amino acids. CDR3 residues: CASSPPRVDTQYF. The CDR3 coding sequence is TGTGCCAGCAGTCCCCCTAGAGTAGATACGCAGTATTTT.